This T cell receptor (beta chain) was documented in a study of beta chain features in type 1 diabetes. Background on the study: The samples had approximately 110 million sorted cells examined in all. The study's findings and limits: Whether HLA type affects TCRB rearrangement stayed undetermined in the present work. Comparison showed that naive, central memory and Treg TCRB repertoires appeared more similar among patients than among healthy donors. Researchers report that Type 1 diabetes patients had moderately but significantly shorter TCRB CDR3s across all four CD4+ subsets.

Germline loops: CDR1 MNHNY, CDR2 SVGAGI (reference sequence). V was shortened by 6 bases and J by 4 bases, with 19 bases between the two germline ends. The CDR3 is made up of 16 amino acids. In the case of this clone: Antigen specificity is unknown.

Every bit of the isolated RNA underwent reverse transcription, so sequencing read expressed TCRB transcripts. The method was immunoSEQ multiplex PCR; TCRdb's version includes in-frame clones alone and lacks a portion of them. The sample yields approximately 260,000 clones, just over 20% seen once. Donors contributed one heparinised blood draw apiece, averaging roughly 0.12 L. This chain joins TRBV6-6 and TRBJ1-5; TRBD1 is a possible D gene (6 bases). The sample comprised naive CD4+ T cells from blood. This receptor was obtained from a middle-aged woman with type 1 diabetes. The CDR3 coding sequence is TGTGCCAGCAGAAGTCCACAGGGAATGCGGAATCAGCCCCAGCATTTT. This gives the protein CASRSPQGMRNQPQHF.